This TCR beta chain was captured in a study of molecular identifiers for immune sequencing clone quantification. Looking at the study overall: Replicates split RNA from about 20,000 or 100,000 naive CD8 cells five ways, and the researchers sequenced four portions.

This clonotype was counted at least ten times. It was from around 18,000 to 910,000 sorted cells, with 10%, 30% or 50% RNA, that naive CD8 libraries came. The CD8+CD4-CCR7+CD45RA+ phenotype defined the sorted naive CD8 T cells. The CDR3 spans 16 residues. With V trimmed by 4 bases and J by 5 bases, 13 bases remained unmatched. CDR1 is SQVTM and CDR2 is ANQGSEA in the germline V gene. Methods described previously were used for bulk TCR libraries, and listed TCR primers were applied. TCRdb processed the PCR reads anew with MiXCR; each CDR3 protein has one entry. The repertoire holds 490,000 or so distinct CDR3 sequences, with 20% to 25% as singletons.

The sequencing sample was made of naive CD8+ T cells from blood, with Jurkat cell RNA spiked in. Sample subset: FACS-sorted CD8+CD4-CCR7+CD45RA+ naive T cells. This chain links TRBV29-1 with TRBJ1-1, with 10 positions matching TRBD1. The clonotype comes from a human donor in good health. Some libraries in this study had Jurkat cell RNA spiked in. CDR3 region: CSVGTHGTGAWTEAFF. CDR3 nucleotide sequence: TGCAGCGTTGGGACGCACGGGACAGGGGCTTGGACTGAAGCTTTCTTT.